The subject of this entry is one T cell receptor beta chain. The data are from a study of blood T cell repertoires in COVID-19. Study-wide background: Some COVID-19 samples were acute and others convalescent; all came from the United States, Italy and Spain.

V was shortened by 3 bases and J by 2 bases, with 10 bases between the two germline ends. CDR1 and CDR2 from the germline V gene are KGHSH and LQKENI. The CDR3 length is 14 residues. Only in-frame clones appear in the TCRdb table, and some are missing; sequencing was by immunoSEQ multiplex PCR. The sample lists about 61,000 clones, around four fifths occurring once. The sequence was collected from a man between 65 and 80 years old with acute or convalescent COVID-19. The sequenced material came from peripheral blood. This rearrangement joins TRBV18 to TRBJ1-1; no firm D call. The CDR3 nucleotides are TGTGCCAGCTCACCCCAACAAATAAACACTGAAGCTTTCTTT. Translated, it gives CASSPQQINTEAFF. The entire variable domain, with the rest obtained from reference TRBV18 and TRBJ1-1, is as follows: NAGVMQNPRHLVRRRGQEARLRCSPMKGHSHVYWYRQLPEEGLKFMVYLQKENIIDESGMPKERFSAEFPKEGPSILRIQQVVRGDSAAYFCASSPQQINTEAFFGQGTRLTVV.